This T cell receptor beta chain was sequenced in a study of blood T cells in healthy people across ages. The CDR3 has 14 residues. Looked up from germline, CDR1 is SGHVS and CDR2 is FNYEAQ. The study, taken as a whole, reports: Long-lived donors had more naive CD4+ cells and higher diversity than aged donors.

A word on this clonotype: The antigen remains unidentified.

The authors ran a second PCR of 7 to 11 cycles using a sample-barcoded 5' primer and a J-beta primer mix. TCRdb analysed the 5' RACE reads with MiXCR anew, one entry per CDR3 protein. The data hold about 1.4 million distinct CDR3 sequences, with approximately 59% observed a single time. The source material was blood. This rearrangement joins TRBV7-6 to TRBJ2-5; D is undetermined. TRBJ2-7 matches the DNA end more closely, so the J call is doubtful. This TCR was sampled from a man younger than 35 in good health. This CDR3 reads CASSLVQDGSEQYF. The DNA of the CDR3 is TGTGCCAGCAGCTTAGTGCAGGATGGCAGCGAGCAGTACTTC.